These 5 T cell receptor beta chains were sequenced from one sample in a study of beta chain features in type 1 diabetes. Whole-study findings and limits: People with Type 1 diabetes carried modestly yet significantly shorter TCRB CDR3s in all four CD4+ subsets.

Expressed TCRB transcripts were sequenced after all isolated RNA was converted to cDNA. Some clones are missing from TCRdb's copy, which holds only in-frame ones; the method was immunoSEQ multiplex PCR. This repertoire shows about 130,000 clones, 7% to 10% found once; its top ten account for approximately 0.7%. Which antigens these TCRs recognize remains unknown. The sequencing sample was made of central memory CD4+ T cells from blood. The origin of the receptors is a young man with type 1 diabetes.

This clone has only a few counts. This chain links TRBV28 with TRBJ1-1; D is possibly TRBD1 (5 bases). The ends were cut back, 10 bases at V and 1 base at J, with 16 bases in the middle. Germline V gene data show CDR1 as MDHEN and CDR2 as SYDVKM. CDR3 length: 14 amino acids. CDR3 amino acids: CATTRGDANTEAFF. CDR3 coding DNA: TGTGCCACAACCCGGGGGGACGCGAACACTGAAGCTTTCTTT.

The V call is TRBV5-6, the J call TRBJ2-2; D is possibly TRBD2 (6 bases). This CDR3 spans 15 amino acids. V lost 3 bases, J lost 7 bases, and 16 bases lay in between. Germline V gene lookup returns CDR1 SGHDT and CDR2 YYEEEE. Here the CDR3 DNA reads TGTGCCAGCAGCTCGCTAACCTTGGAGGGCGGGGAGCTGTTTTTT. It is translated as CASSSLTLEGGELFF.

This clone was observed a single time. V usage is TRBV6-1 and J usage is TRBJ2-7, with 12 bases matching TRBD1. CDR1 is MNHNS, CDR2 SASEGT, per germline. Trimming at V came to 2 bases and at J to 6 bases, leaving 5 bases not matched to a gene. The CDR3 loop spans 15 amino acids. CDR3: CASSEPGQGAVEQYF. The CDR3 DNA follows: TGTGCCAGCAGTGAACCGGGACAGGGGGCCGTCGAGCAGTACTTC.

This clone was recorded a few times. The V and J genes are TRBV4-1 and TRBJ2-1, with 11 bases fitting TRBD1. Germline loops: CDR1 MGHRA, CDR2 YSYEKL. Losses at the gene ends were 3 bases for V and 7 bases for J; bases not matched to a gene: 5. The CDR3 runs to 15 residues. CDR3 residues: CASSHGQGALNEQFF. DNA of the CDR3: TGCGCCAGCAGCCACGGACAGGGGGCCCTGAATGAGCAGTTCTTC.

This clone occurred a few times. The CDR3 nucleotides read TGTGCCAGCAGCTTCGCTAGCGGGGGGGCCGGGGATACGCAGTATTTT. Protein product: CASSFASGGAGDTQYF. The chain uses TRBV7-3 and TRBJ2-3, with 12 bases that match TRBD2. CDR1 and CDR2 (germline): SGHTA, FQGTGA. The CDR3 has 16 residues. The J segment lost 6 bases and the V segment lost 3 bases, leaving 7 bases of the junction unmatched.